This T cell receptor (beta chain) emerged from a study of T cells in Graves' hyperthyroidism and ophthalmopathy. TCR beta CDR3 region amplification was performed from RNA transcripts. Initially, a first-round RT-PCR of the TCR CDR3 employed the HTBI primer set. TCRdb reprocessed the multiplex PCR reads with MiXCR, giving one entry per CDR3 protein. The sample has some 350,000 distinct CDR3 sequences; approximately 15% are singletons. The sample holds many counts of this clonotype. J lost 7 bases, V lost 6 bases, and 11 bases had no gene match. The V gene's germline CDR1 is DFQATT and CDR2 SNEGSKA (reference sequence). The length of the CDR3 is 13 residues.

This chain connects TRBV20-1 to TRBJ2-7; TRBD1 aligns across 8 bases. This TCR was sampled from a woman in her thirties or forties with Graves' ophthalmopathy. The source material was blood. The CDR3 reads CSAWDRTLGEQYF. In nucleotides, the CDR3 is TGCAGTGCCTGGGACAGGACATTGGGAGAGCAGTACTTC.